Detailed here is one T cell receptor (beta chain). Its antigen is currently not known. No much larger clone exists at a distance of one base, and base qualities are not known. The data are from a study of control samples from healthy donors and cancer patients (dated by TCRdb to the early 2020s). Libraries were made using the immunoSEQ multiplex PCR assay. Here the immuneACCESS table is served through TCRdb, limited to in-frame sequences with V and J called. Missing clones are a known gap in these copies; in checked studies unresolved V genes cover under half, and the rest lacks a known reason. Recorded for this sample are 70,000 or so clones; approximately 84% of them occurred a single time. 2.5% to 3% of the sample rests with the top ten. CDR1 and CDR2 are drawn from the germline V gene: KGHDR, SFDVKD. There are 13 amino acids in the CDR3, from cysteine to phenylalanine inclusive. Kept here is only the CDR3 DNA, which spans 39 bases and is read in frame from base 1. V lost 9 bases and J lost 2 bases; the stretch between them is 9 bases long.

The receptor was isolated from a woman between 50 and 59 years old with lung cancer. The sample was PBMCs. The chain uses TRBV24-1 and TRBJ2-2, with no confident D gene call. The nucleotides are TGTGCCACCTCGAAAGAAAACACCGGGGAGCTGTTTTTT. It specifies CATSKENTGELFF.